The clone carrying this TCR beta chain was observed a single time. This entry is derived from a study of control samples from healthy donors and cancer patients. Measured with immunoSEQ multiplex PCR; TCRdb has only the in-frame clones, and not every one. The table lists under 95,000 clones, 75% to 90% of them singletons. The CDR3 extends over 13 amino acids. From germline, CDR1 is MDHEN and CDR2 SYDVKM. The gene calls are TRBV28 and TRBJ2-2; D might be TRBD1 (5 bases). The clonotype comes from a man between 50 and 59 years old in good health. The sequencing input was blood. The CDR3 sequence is CVLRGQNTGELFF. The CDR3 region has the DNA TGTGTCCTGCGCGGACAGAACACCGGGGAGCTGTTTTTT.